This T cell receptor (beta chain) was identified during a study of naive and memory T cell subsets. Study findings and constraints: In naive cells, over 85% of TCR sequences were seen only once.

Both TRBC1 and TRBC2 were covered by a beta constant-region primer of two equimolar oligonucleotides. The ligated cDNA underwent four PCR rounds using SP2 and nested alpha and beta constant-region primers. The cDNA 3' end received a ligated single-stranded oligonucleotide carrying the SP2 primer and a 12-nucleotide UMI. TCRdb analysed the UMI-ligation and nested PCR reads with MiXCR anew, one entry per CDR3 protein. Found here are 80,000 to 95,000 distinct CDR3 sequences, over 9% of them singletons; the top ten hold approximately 1.1%. CMV status came from CD4+ IFNgamma after overnight CMV lysate stimulation. This clonotype was seen many times. What it binds is not known. The clonotype originates from a human donor in good health. Material: naive CD8+ T cells from blood.

CDR3 bases: TGTGCCAGCAGCTACAAGACAGGGAGCGCAGATACGCAGTATTTT. Amino acids: CASSYKTGSADTQYF. The rearrangement uses TRBV7-9 and TRBJ2-3; the match to TRBD1 covers 7 bases. The junction had 8 bases not matched to a gene; V was cut back by 4 bases and J by 4 bases. The germline V gene encodes CDR1 SEHNR and CDR2 FQNEAQ (reference sequence). CDR3 size: 15 residues.